One and the same sample provided the 30 T cell receptor beta chains below, sequenced in a study of cytomegalovirus exposure and HLA in healthy donors. A multiplex PCR was run with 60 Vbeta primers and 13 Jbeta primers. Sequencing used immunoSEQ multiplex PCR; TCRdb keeps in-frame clones, though not all of them. The sample holds 77,000 or so clones. The sequencing input was PBMCs. The receptors derive from a man aged 25 to 40 in good health and CMV-seronegative.

This sequence joins TRBV18 and TRBJ1-6; D remains ambiguous. The CDR3 spans 13 residues. V was cut by 4 bases and J by 7 bases, with 8 bases left in between. Germline values: CDR1 KGHSH, CDR2 LQKENI. The CDR3: CASSQTQNSPLHF. The CDR3 DNA follows: TGTGCCAGCTCACAAACCCAGAATTCACCCCTCCACTTT.

J is TRBJ2-1 and V is TRBV11-3, with D possibly matching TRBD1 (6 bases). Per germline, CDR1 SGHNT and CDR2 YENEEA. This CDR3 has 16 residues. The V end lost 5 bases, the J end lost 4 bases, and 18 bases lay between the germline ends. The CDR3 nucleotides are TGTGCCAGCAGCCCGGCCGGGACAAAACCTTACAATGAGCAGTTCTTC. Protein: CASSPAGTKPYNEQFF.

The V call is TRBV5-4, the J call TRBJ2-1; maybe TRBD2 (6 bases). CDR3 length: 15 amino acids. Per the germline V gene, CDR1 is SGHNT and CDR2 is YYREEE (reference sequence). The V end was cut by 5 bases, the J end by 3 bases, with 15 bases between. The DNA for the CDR3 is TGTGCCAGCAGGCGGGACTTAGGGGACTACAATGAGCAGTTCTTC. Encoded protein: CASRRDLGDYNEQFF. Based on the CDR3 plus reference TRBV5-4 and TRBJ2-1, the full variable domain is ETGVTQSPTHLIKTRGQQVTLRCSSQSGHNTVSWYQQALGQGPQFIFQYYREEENGRGNFPPRFSGLQFPNYSSELNVNALELDDSALYLCASRRDLGDYNEQFFGPGTRLTVL.

The chain recombines TRBV5-1 with TRBJ2-1; TRBD2 matches at 10 bases. J lost 5 bases, V lost 3 bases, and 14 bases had no gene match. There are 18 residues in the CDR3. Germline V lookup: CDR1 SGHRS, CDR2 YFSETQ. The CDR3: CASSYPSGRPVGHNEQFF. The CDR3 DNA is TGCGCCAGCAGCTACCCTAGCGGGAGACCTGTGGGCCACAATGAGCAGTTCTTC.

V is TRBV13 and J is TRBJ2-1; 11 bases agree with TRBD2. Germline V lookup: CDR1 PRHDT, CDR2 FYEKMQ (reference sequence). The CDR3 is made up of 16 amino acids. With 2 bases clipped from V and 1 base from J, the junction kept 1 base outside the gene matches. CDR3 sequence (DNA): TGTGCCAGCAGCTTACTAGCGGGGGGATCCTACAATGAGCAGTTCTTC. Translating it yields CASSLLAGGSYNEQFF.

The V gene is TRBV2, the J gene TRBJ2-4, with TRBD1 identical over 10 bases. CDR1 and CDR2 (germline): SNHLY, FYNNEI. The V segment lost 2 bases and the J segment 6 bases; nucleotides outside the gene matches: 1. The CDR3 consists of 14 residues. The CDR3 spells CASSEWDRGNIQYF. The CDR3 DNA is TGTGCCAGCAGTGAATGGGACAGGGGAAACATTCAGTACTTC.

The V and J genes are TRBV4-2 and TRBJ2-3; possibly TRBD2 for D (5 bases). This CDR3 spans 15 amino acids. Deletions cut 4 bases from V and 2 bases from J, with 13 bases between. Germline values: CDR1 LGHNA, CDR2 YNFKEQ. CDR3 protein: CASSLKGGYTDTQYF. The CDR3 DNA follows: TGTGCCAGCAGCCTCAAAGGAGGTTACACAGATACGCAGTATTTT.

The CDR3 region has the DNA TGTGCCAGCAGCTTAGATATAGTCTCTTCTAAGGAGCAGTACTTC. Its translation: CASSLDIVSSKEQYF. This chain joins TRBV11-2 and TRBJ2-7; D is uncertain. This CDR3 is 15 amino acids long. Per germline, CDR1 SGHAT and CDR2 FQNNGV. Trimming stripped 0 bases from V and 7 bases from J, with 16 bases between.

The chain employs TRBV4-3 and TRBJ2-3, with 11 bases lining up with TRBD2. Germline V lookup: CDR1 LGHNA, CDR2 YSLEER. The CDR3 spans 16 residues. The V gene end was trimmed by 1 base and the J gene end by 5 bases; junction bases not matched to a gene: 5. The CDR3 loop is CASSQVSGRAKDTQYF. The CDR3 DNA reads TGCGCCAGCAGCCAAGTTAGCGGGAGGGCCAAAGATACGCAGTATTTT.

The V call is TRBV5-1, the J call TRBJ2-6, with 10 bases lining up with TRBD1. The CDR3 spans 18 residues. In germline, CDR1 is SGHRS, CDR2 YFSETQ. The V and J ends lost 0 bases and 3 bases, in that order; junction bases with no gene match: 6. CDR3 loop: CASSLGGTGDIGANVLTF. Here the CDR3 DNA reads TGCGCCAGCAGCTTGGGGGGGACAGGGGATATTGGGGCCAACGTCCTGACTTTC.

The J gene is TRBJ1-2, the V gene TRBV2; TRBD1 might be the D (5 bases). The CDR3 contains 13 residues. From germline, CDR1 is SNHLY and CDR2 FYNNEI. Trimming removed 3 bases at V and 4 bases at J, with 9 bases between. The CDR3 nucleotides are TGTGCCAGCAGTGATACCAGGGCCTATGGCTACACCTTC. This encodes CASSDTRAYGYTF.

The rearrangement joins TRBV7-6 to TRBJ2-7, with TRBD1 matching 7 bases. CDR1 and CDR2 (germline): SGHVS, FNYEAQ. The CDR3 has 16 amino acids. The ends lost 1 base at V and 4 bases at J; junction bases unmatched: 10. CDR3 DNA sequence: TGTGCCAGCAGCTTAGGCCAGATCCGGGACAGTTACGAGCAGTACTTC. The encoded protein is CASSLGQIRDSYEQYF.

This clone is called medium-sized based on its frequency. The rearrangement links TRBV5-1 to TRBJ2-3; TRBD1 aligns across 10 bases. V shed 5 bases and J 2 bases; nucleotides not matched to a gene: 11. The V gene's germline CDR1 is SGHRS and CDR2 YFSETQ. The CDR3 is 17 amino acids. For the CDR3, the DNA is TGCGCCAGCAGTAAAATGACAGGGGGCACAACCACAGATACGCAGTATTTT. It codes for CASSKMTGGTTTDTQYF.

This sequence joins TRBV4-3 and TRBJ2-3; TRBD2 agrees at 8 bases. The CDR3 runs to 17 residues. Germline values: CDR1 LGHNA, CDR2 YSLEER. V lost 1 base, J lost 2 bases, and 8 bases stayed unmatched. CDR3 in DNA: TGCGCCAGCAGCCAAGGGTTTGCTAGCGGGTACACAGATACGCAGTATTTT. This encodes CASSQGFASGYTDTQYF.

V gene TRBV5-1 combines with J gene TRBJ2-7; 13 positions agree with TRBD2. The CDR3 totals 16 residues. V was pared by 4 bases and J by 1 base, with 5 bases of the junction left unmatched. Germline V gene sequence: CDR1 SGHRS, CDR2 YFSETQ. The DNA of the CDR3 is TGCGCCAGCAGCCGAGGGACTAGCGGGAATTCCTACGAGCAGTACTTC. It specifies CASSRGTSGNSYEQYF.

This rearrangement joins TRBV4-3 to TRBJ2-3; 10 bases map to TRBD2. CDR3 size: 15 residues. Trimming took 2 bases from V and 4 from J; bases not matched to a gene: 3. Germline assignment: CDR1 LGHNA and CDR2 YSLEER. The CDR3 region has the DNA TGCGCCAGCAGCCAACTAGCGGGAGAGGCAGATACGCAGTATTTT. Protein: CASSQLAGEADTQYF.

The chain is built from TRBV2 and TRBJ1-2; 7 bases align to TRBD1. Germline CDR1 SNHLY, CDR2 FYNNEI. V shed 2 bases, J shed 5 bases, and the junction held 5 bases outside the gene matches. The length of the CDR3 is 14 residues. The CDR3 protein is CASSEWAGGYGYTF. In nucleotides, the CDR3 is TGTGCCAGCAGTGAATGGGCAGGGGGGTATGGCTACACCTTC.

The chain recombines TRBV20-1 with TRBJ2-3, with D uncertain. The length of the CDR3 is 11 residues. Trimming took 2 bases from V and 5 from J, leaving 5 bases between them. Germline loops: CDR1 DFQATT, CDR2 SNEGSKA (reference sequence). CDR3: CSARSLDTQYF. Here the CDR3 DNA reads TGCAGTGCTAGAAGCCTAGATACGCAGTATTTT.

V gene TRBV2 combines with J gene TRBJ2-6, with 8 bases matching TRBD1. This CDR3 contains 17 residues. Germline loops: CDR1 SNHLY, CDR2 FYNNEI. The J segment lost 0 bases and the V segment lost 6 bases, leaving 7 bases of the junction unmatched. CDR3 sequence: CASRPGQAISGANVLTF. The CDR3 DNA reads TGTGCCAGCAGGCCGGGACAGGCAATCTCTGGGGCCAACGTCCTGACTTTC.

The CDR3 DNA reads TGCGCCAGCAGCTTTAGCTCAAGGAAAGAGACCCAGTACTTC. Protein sequence: CASSFSSRKETQYF. This chain links TRBV5-1 with TRBJ2-5; D not certain. Trimming removed 2 bases from V and 3 bases from J, with 11 bases in between. The length of the CDR3 is 14 residues. Germline loops: CDR1 SGHRS, CDR2 YFSETQ.

The chain links TRBV28 to TRBJ1-2; 7 bases match TRBD1. The germline V gene has CDR1 MDHEN and CDR2 SYDVKM. V shed 2 bases and J 7 bases; nucleotides not matched to a gene: 4. The CDR3 spans 13 residues. The CDR3 DNA is TGTGCCAGCAGTTTAAACAGGGGAGGTGGCTACACCTTC. This gives the protein CASSLNRGGGYTF.

The chain uses TRBV5-1 and TRBJ1-4, with D perhaps matching TRBD1 (6 bases). Germline CDR1 reads SGHRS; CDR2 reads YFSETQ. V was trimmed by 0 bases and J by 6 bases, leaving 12 bases between them. The length of the CDR3 is 15 residues. The CDR3, as DNA: TGCGCCAGCAGCTTGGAAGGACAGCGCCATGAAAAACTGTTTTTT. Protein: CASSLEGQRHEKLFF.

This chain connects TRBV6-5 to TRBJ2-5; TRBD2 is a possible D gene (7 bases). The CDR3 has 15 residues. Per germline, CDR1 MNHEY and CDR2 SVGAGI. V shed 0 bases and J shed 5 bases, with 13 bases lying between them. This chain's CDR3 is CASSYSGGGPETQYF. Written as DNA, the CDR3 is TGTGCCAGCAGTTACTCGGGGGGGGGCCCGGAGACCCAGTACTTC.

The chain couples TRBV4-1 to TRBJ1-2; 9 nucleotides line up with TRBD1. The CDR3 has 17 amino acids. Germline CDR1 is MGHRA and CDR2 is YSYEKL. The trim removed 3 bases at V and 4 bases at J, leaving 12 bases unmatched. The CDR3: CASSHWTGAARVYGYTF. CDR3 nucleotides: TGCGCCAGCAGCCACTGGACAGGGGCCGCCCGTGTCTATGGCTACACCTTC.

This rearrangement joins TRBV6-5 to TRBJ1-1; weak D call: TRBD1 (5 bases). Germline V gives CDR1 MNHEY, CDR2 SVGAGI. The V end lost 3 bases, the J end lost 0 bases, and 8 bases lay between the germline ends. The CDR3 has 14 amino acids. The CDR3 sequence is CASSYVGVNTEAFF. The CDR3 DNA is TGTGCCAGCAGTTATGTAGGGGTGAACACTGAAGCTTTCTTT.

The chain recombines TRBV5-4 with TRBJ2-7; tentative D call: TRBD1 (6 bases). With 1 base removed from V and 2 bases from J, the gap between germline ends came to 10 bases. Germline V gene lookup returns CDR1 SGHNT and CDR2 YYREEE (reference sequence). This CDR3 spans 14 amino acids. CDR3 region: CASSLKTGAYEQYF. CDR3 in DNA: TGTGCCAGCAGCTTGAAGACAGGAGCCTACGAGCAGTACTTC.

The rearrangement joins TRBV9 to TRBJ1-2, with D hard to call. Between the trimmed V and J ends, which lost 2 bases and 3 bases, there was a span of 5 bases. The CDR3 is 12 amino acids. CDR1 SGDLS and CDR2 YYNGEE come from the germline V gene. For the CDR3, the DNA is TGTGCCAGCAGCGTCGGGTACTATGGCTACACCTTC. Amino acids: CASSVGYYGYTF.

This sequence joins TRBV10-3 and TRBJ1-2, with 9 bases that match TRBD1. The ends lost 4 bases at V and 8 bases at J; junction bases unmatched: 8. The CDR3 contains 14 residues. The germline CDR1 and CDR2 sequences are ENHRY and SYGVKD. The CDR3, as DNA: TGTGCCATCAGTGTGGGACAGGGAAGTCGAGGCTACACCTTC. Translated: CAISVGQGSRGYTF.

The CDR3 sequence is CASSPWRDRADTQYF. DNA for the CDR3: TGTGCCAGCAGTCCTTGGCGGGACCGAGCAGATACGCAGTATTTT. The V and J genes are TRBV28 and TRBJ2-3; a weak D match, TRBD2 (6 bases). The length of the CDR3 is 15 residues. Germline values: CDR1 MDHEN, CDR2 SYDVKM. Deletions cut 5 bases from V and 4 bases from J, with 16 bases between.

This chain connects TRBV5-4 to TRBJ1-2; perhaps TRBD1 as D (5 bases). The CDR3 contains 14 residues. With 0 bases removed from V and 4 bases from J, the gap between germline ends came to 10 bases. Germline V lookup: CDR1 SGHNT, CDR2 YYREEE (reference sequence). CDR3: CASSLGGETYGYTF. The CDR3 bases are TGTGCCAGCAGCTTGGGGGGGGAGACCTATGGCTACACCTTC.